This T cell receptor delta chain was sequenced in a study of gamma delta lymphoproliferative disorders and STAT genes. PBMCs from patients and controls supplied the genomic DNA for sequencing. TCRdb applied CATT to the multiplex PCR reads for clone calling. Of over 1,500 delta-chain clones listed, 2.5% to 3% were seen once; the top ten hold roughly 13%. Points on this clone: This sequence is one base from a far larger clone and is likely a read error.

This CDR3 contains 25 residues. Germline CDR1 and CDR2: TVYSNPD and GDNSRS (reference sequence). The V and J genes are TRDV3 and TRDJ1; 10 bases match TRDD3. The clonotype was recovered from a human donor in good health. The specimen was blood. The CDR3 DNA sequence: TGTGCCTTTATTCAAGTGGTCTTCCGGAGGAAAGGGTACTGGGGGATCCCGACGTACACCGATAACCTCATCTTT. It encodes CAFIQVVFRRKGYWGIPTYTDNLIF.